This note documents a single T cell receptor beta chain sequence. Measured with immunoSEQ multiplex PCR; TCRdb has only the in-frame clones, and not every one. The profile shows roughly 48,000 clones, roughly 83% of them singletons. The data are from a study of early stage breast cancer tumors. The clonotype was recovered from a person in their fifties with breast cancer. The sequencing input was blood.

CDR3 protein: CASSVALAGGPDTQYF. CDR3 bases: TGTGCCAGCAGCGTAGCTCTCGCGGGAGGGCCGGATACGCAGTATTTT. The chain is built from TRBV9 and TRBJ2-3, with TRBD2 matching over 9 bases. The CDR3 spans 16 residues. CDR1 SGDLS and CDR2 YYNGEE come from the germline V gene. The V segment lost 0 bases and the J segment 6 bases; nucleotides outside the gene matches: 8.